The sequence of this T cell receptor beta chain was determined in a study of T-cell reconstitution after alpha-beta-depleted transplantation in children. Construction of the TCRbeta library involved unique molecular identifiers. TCRdb re-called the PCR reads with MiXCR, one entry per CDR3 protein. The sample has 90,000 to 130,000 distinct CDR3 sequences, 10% seen once. Study-level findings and limits: Two months or so post-transplant, alpha-beta T cells reportedly derived from several hundred expanded graft clones.

This clonotype was observed a handful of times. The target antigen is unknown. V was shortened by 2 bases and J by 5 bases, with 9 bases between the two germline ends. Germline CDR1 is MNHEY and CDR2 is SVGAGI. The length of the CDR3 is 13 residues. The clonotype comes from a boy younger than 10 with acute lymphoblastic leukemia, due to receive a stem cell transplant. The source was PBMCs, collected before TCRalphabeta/CD19-depleted stem cell transplant. The gene calls are TRBV6-5 and TRBJ2-5; TRBD1 is a possible D gene (6 bases). CDR3 in DNA: TGTGCCAGCAGTTACGGGACATTCGAGACCCAGTACTTC. Translating it yields CASSYGTFETQYF.